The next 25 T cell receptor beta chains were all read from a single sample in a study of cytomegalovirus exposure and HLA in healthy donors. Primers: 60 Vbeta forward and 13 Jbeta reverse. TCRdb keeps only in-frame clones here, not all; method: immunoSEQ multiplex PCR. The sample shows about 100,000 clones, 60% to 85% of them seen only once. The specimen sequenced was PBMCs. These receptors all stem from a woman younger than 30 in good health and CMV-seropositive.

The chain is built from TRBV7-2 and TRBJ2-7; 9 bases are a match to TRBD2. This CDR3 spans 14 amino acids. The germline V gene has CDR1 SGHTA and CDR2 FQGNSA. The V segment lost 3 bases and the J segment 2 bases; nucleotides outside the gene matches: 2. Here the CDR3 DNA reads TGTGCCAGCAGCTTTATAGCGGGGGCCTACGAGCAGTACTTC. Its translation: CASSFIAGAYEQYF.

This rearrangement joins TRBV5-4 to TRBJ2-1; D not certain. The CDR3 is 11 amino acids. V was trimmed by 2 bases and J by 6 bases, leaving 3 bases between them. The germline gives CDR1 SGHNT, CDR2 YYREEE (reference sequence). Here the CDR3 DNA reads TGTGCCAGCAGCTTTCGCAATGAGCAGTTCTTC. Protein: CASSFRNEQFF.

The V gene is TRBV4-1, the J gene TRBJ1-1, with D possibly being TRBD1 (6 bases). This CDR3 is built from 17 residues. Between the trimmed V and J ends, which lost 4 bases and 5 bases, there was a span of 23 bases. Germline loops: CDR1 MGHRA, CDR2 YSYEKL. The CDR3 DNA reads TGCGCCAGCAGCCTATACGTGGGTATGACAGGTTGGACTGAAGCTTTCTTT. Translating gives CASSLYVGMTGWTEAFF.

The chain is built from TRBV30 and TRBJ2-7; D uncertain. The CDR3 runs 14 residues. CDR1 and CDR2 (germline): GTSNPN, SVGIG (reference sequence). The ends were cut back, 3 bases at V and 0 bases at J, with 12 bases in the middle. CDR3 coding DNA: TGTGCCTGGAGCGGAACCCGGAGCTCCTACGAGCAGTACTTC. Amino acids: CAWSGTRSSYEQYF.

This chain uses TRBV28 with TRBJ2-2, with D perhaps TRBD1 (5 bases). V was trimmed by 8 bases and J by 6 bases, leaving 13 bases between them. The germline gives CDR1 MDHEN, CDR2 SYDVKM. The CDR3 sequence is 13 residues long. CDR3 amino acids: CASHPQGAGELFF. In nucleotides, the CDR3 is TGTGCCAGCCATCCTCAGGGTGCCGGGGAGCTGTTTTTT.

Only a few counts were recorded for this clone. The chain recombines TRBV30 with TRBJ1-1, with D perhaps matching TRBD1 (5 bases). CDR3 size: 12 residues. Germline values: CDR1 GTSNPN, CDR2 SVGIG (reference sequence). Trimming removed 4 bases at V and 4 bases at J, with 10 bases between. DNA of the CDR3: TGTGCCTGGATACAGGCTCCCACTGAAGCTTTCTTT. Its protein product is CAWIQAPTEAFF.

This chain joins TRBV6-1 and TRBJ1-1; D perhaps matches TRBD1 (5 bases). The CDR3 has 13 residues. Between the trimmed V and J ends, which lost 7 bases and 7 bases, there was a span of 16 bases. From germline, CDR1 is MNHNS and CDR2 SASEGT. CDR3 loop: CASTRQGRVEAFF. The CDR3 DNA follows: TGTGCCAGCACCCGGCAGGGTCGGGTTGAAGCTTTCTTT.

CDR3 in DNA: TGTGCCAGCAGCTACTTGACTAATGAAAAACTGTTTTTT. It codes for CASSYLTNEKLFF. The chain uses TRBV2 and TRBJ1-4, with D uncertain. There are 13 residues in the CDR3. The V end was cut by 6 bases, the J end by 2 bases, with 7 bases between. Germline assignment: CDR1 SNHLY and CDR2 FYNNEI.

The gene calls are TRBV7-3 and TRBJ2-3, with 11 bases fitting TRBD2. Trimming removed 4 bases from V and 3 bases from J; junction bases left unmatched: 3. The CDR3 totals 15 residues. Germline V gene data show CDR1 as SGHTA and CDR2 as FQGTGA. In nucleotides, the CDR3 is TGTGCCAGCAGCTCCCTAGCGGGAGGAACAGATACGCAGTATTTT. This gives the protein CASSSLAGGTDTQYF.

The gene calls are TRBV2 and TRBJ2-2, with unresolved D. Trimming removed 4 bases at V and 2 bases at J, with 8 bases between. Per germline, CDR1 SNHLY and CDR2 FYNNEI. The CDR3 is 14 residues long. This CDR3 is CASSAVRNTGELFF. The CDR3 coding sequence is TGTGCCAGCAGTGCAGTACGCAACACCGGGGAGCTGTTTTTT.

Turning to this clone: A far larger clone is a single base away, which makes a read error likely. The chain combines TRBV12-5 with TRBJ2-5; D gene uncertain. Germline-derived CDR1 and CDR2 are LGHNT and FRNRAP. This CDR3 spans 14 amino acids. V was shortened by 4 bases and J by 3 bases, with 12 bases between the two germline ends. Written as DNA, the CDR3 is TGTGCTAGTGGTTCCACCCTGGTAGAAGAGACCCAGTACTTC. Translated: CASGSTLVEETQYF.

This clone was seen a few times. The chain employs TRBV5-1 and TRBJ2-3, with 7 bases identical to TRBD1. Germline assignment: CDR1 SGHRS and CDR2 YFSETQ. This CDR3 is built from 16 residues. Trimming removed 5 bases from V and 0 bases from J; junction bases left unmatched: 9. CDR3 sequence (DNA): TGCGCCAGCAGGGAAAGAGGACAGGCTAGCACAGATACGCAGTATTTT. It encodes CASRERGQASTDTQYF.

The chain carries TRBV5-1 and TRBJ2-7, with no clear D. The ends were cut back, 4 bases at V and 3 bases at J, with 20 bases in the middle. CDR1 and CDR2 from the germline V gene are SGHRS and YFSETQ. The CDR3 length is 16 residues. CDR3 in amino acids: CASSSIRGMDGYEQYF. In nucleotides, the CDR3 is TGCGCCAGCAGCAGCATCAGAGGAATGGATGGCTACGAGCAGTACTTC.

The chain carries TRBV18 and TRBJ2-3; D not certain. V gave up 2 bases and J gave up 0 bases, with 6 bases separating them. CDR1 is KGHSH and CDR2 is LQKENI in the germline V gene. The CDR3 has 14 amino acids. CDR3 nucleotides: TGTGCCAGCTCACCAGACACGAGCACAGATACGCAGTATTTT. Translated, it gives CASSPDTSTDTQYF.

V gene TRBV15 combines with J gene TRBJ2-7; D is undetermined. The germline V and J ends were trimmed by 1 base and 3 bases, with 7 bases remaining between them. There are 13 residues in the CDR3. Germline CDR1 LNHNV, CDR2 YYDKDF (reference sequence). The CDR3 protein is CATSRVPNYEQYF. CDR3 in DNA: TGTGCCACCAGCAGAGTCCCAAACTACGAGCAGTACTTC.

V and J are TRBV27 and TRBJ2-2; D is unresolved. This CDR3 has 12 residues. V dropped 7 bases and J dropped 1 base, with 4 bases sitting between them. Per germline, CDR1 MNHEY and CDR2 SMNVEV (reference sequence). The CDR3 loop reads CASTMNTGELFF. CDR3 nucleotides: TGTGCCAGCACAATGAACACCGGGGAGCTGTTTTTT.

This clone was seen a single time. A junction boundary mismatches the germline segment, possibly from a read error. The chain's CDR3 is CASSLYKEVVF. Here the CDR3 DNA reads TGTGCCAGCAGTTTATATAAGGAGGTGGTCTTC. The genes are TRBV27 and TRBJ2-1, with a possible D match to TRBD2 (5 bases). Germline loops: CDR1 MNHEY, CDR2 SMNVEV (reference sequence). The CDR3 extends over 11 amino acids.

CDR3 sequence reads: CASSGQYQETQYF. CDR3 nucleotides: TGTGCCAGCAGCGGCCAGTACCAAGAGACCCAGTACTTC. V and J are TRBV9 and TRBJ2-5, with D unresolved. The CDR3 covers 13 residues. Trimming pared 3 bases from V and 0 bases from J, leaving 6 bases between. From germline, CDR1 is SGDLS and CDR2 YYNGEE.

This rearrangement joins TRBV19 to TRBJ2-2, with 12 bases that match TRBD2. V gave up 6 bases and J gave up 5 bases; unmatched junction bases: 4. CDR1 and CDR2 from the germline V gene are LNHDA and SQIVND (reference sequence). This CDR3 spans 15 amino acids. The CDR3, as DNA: TGTGCCAGTAGGACTAGCGGGAGTCCGACCGGGGAGCTGTTTTTT. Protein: CASRTSGSPTGELFF.

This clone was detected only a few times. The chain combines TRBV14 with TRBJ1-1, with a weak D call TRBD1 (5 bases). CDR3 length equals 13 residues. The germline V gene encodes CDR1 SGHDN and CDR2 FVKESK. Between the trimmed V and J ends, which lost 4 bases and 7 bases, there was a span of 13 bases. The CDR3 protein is CASSPRVQGEAFF. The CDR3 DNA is TGTGCCAGCAGCCCGAGAGTTCAGGGTGAAGCTTTCTTT.

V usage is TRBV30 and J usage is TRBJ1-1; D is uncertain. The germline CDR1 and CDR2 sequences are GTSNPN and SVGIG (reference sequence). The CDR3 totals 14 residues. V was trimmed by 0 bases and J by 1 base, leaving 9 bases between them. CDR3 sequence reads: CAWSVVGRNTEAFF. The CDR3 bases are TGTGCCTGGAGTGTGGTAGGGAGGAACACTGAAGCTTTCTTT.

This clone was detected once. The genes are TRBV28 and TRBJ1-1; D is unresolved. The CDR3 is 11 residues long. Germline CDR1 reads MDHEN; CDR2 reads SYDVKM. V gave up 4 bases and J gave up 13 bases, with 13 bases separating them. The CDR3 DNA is TGTGCCAGCAGTTGGGTCGCGGGGTATTTCTTT. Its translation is CASSWVAGYFF.

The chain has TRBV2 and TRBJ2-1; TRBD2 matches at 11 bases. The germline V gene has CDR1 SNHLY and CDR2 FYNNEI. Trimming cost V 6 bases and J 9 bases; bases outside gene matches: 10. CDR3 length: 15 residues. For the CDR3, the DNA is TGTGCCAGCAGGGGACCTAGCGGGGGGAGATCTGAGCAGTTCTTC. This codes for CASRGPSGGRSEQFF.

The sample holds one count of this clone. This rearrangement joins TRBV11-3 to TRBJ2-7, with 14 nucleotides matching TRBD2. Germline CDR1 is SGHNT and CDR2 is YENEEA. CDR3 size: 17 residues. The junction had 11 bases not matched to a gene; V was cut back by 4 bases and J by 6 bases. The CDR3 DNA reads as TGTGCCAGCAGCTGGTTGACTAGCGGGAGGGGGCCCTTCGAGCAGTACTTC. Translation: CASSWLTSGRGPFEQYF.

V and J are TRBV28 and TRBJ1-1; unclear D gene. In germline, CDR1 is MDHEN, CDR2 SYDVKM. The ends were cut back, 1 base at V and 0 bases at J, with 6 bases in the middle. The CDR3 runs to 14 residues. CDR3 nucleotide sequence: TGTGCCAGCAGTTTATCCGGTTTGAACACTGAAGCTTTCTTT. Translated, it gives CASSLSGLNTEAFF.